The text below deals with one T cell receptor (beta chain). Its cognate antigen is unknown. The germline V gene has CDR1 MNHNY and CDR2 SVGAGI (reference sequence). CDR3 size: 14 residues. V was cut by 4 bases and J by 5 bases, with 14 bases left in between. Only in-frame clones appear in the TCRdb table, and some are missing; sequencing was by immunoSEQ multiplex PCR. The sample shows 2 million to 2.5 million clones, more than 80% of them seen only once. This entry comes from a study of shared clonotypes between healthy human individuals. General study points: What naive subsets generally showed was a larger estimated richness than memory subsets showed.

The chain has TRBV6-6 and TRBJ2-5; maybe TRBD2 (6 bases). Material for sequencing was naive CD4+ T cells from PBMCs. The subset was: CD45RA+ positively selected. The clonotype comes from a man younger than 30 in good health. Some clones in this sample may be carry-over from other donors' samples. The CDR3 region is CASSSAGLSETQYF. Written as DNA, the CDR3 is TGTGCCAGCAGTTCCGCGGGACTTTCGGAGACCCAGTACTTC.